This T cell receptor (beta chain) was documented in a study of blood T cell repertoires in COVID-19. The ends were cut back, 3 bases at V and 1 base at J, with 6 bases in the middle. From germline, CDR1 is LGHNT and CDR2 FRNRAP. The CDR3 length is 13 residues. Residents of approximately 25 US areas, aged about 18 to 100 years, made up the participants. This table comes from immunoSEQ multiplex PCR, and its TCRdb copy is limited to in-frame clones, with some not included. This table has fewer than 250,000 clones, around four fifths appearing once. Sequences were obtained from PBMCs or T cells enriched from blood (not recorded which). The receptor comes from a woman in her forties or fifties who had been exposed to COVID-19. This rearrangement joins TRBV12-5 to TRBJ1-1; no clear D. CDR3 residues: CASGFSGNTEAFF. For the CDR3, the DNA is TGTGCTAGTGGTTTCTCAGGGAACACTGAAGCTTTCTTT.